The clone carrying this TCR beta chain was seen only a few times. This record comes from a study of blood T cell repertoires in COVID-19. Study-level background: Nucleic acid was either cDNA or gDNA, and it came from T cells, B-cell-depleted T cells, or PBMCs.

The CDR3 length is 12 residues. Germline loops: CDR1 SGHRS, CDR2 YFSETQ. Germline trimming cut 5 bases from V and 8 bases from J; bases unmatched to any gene: 3. Under the authors' procedure: The assay estimated nucleated cells by amplifying reference gene primers. Data came from immunoSEQ multiplex PCR; TCRdb stores just in-frame clones and leaves some out. The V and J calls and the clone size are those of that table, but D and trimming were determined from the DNA. The sample carries approximately 290,000 clones, 87% recorded once. The source of this sequence is a young man with active or convalescent COVID-19. The chain is built from TRBV5-1 and TRBJ2-1; the match to TRBD1 covers 8 bases. Sample: peripheral blood. DNA of the CDR3: TGCGCCAGCAGTTACAGGGGGGATGAGCAGTTCTTC. Amino acid sequence: CASSYRGDEQFF.